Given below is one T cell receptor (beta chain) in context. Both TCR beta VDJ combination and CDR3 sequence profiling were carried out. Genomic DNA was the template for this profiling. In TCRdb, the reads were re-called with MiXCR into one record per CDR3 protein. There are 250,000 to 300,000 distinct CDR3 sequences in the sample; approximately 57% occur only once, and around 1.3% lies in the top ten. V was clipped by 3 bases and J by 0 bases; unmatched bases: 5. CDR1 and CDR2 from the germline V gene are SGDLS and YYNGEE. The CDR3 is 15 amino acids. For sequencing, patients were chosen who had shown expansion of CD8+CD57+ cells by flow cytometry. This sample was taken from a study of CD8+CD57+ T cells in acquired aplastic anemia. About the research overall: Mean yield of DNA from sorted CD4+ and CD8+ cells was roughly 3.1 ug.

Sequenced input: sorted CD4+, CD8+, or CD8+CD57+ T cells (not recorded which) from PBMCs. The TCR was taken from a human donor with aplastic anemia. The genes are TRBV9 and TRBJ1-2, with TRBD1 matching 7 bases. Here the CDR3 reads CASSAGTEANYGYTF. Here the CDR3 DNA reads TGTGCCAGCAGCGCGGGGACAGAAGCTAACTATGGCTACACCTTC.